This T cell receptor beta chain was documented in a study of Ad26.COV2.S vaccination and SARS-CoV-2 variants. Treatment of the sample: about 20 received Ad26.COV2.S at low or high dose, single or two shots; several received placebo; per-sample allocation not given. Samples came from day 63 after the first vaccine or placebo injection. Germline V gene sequence: CDR1 SGHTA, CDR2 FQGNSA. CDR3 size: 15 residues. Trimming took 2 bases from V and 4 from J, leaving 12 bases between them. Generated by immunoSEQ multiplex PCR, the TCRdb table keeps only in-frame clones and is missing some. The sample consists of under 550,000 clones, about nine tenths of them appearing once.

This TCR came from a person aged 18-60 years who received the Ad26.COV2.S COVID-19 vaccine or a placebo. The specimen was peripheral blood, collected in a trial of Ad26.COV2.S vaccine versus placebo. V gene TRBV7-2 combines with J gene TRBJ1-3; perhaps TRBD1 as D (6 bases). The CDR3: CASSLNWGGGNTIYF. The CDR3 DNA follows: TGTGCCAGCAGCTTAAATTGGGGGGGCGGAAACACCATATATTTT.